This is a list of T cell receptor beta chains from one sample in a study of cytomegalovirus exposure and HLA in healthy donors. Produced via immunoSEQ multiplex PCR; TCRdb's table is partial and in-frame only. The sample includes tens of thousands of clones, about 94% of them seen just once. Source material: PBMCs. All receptors come from a man younger than 30 in good health and CMV-seropositive. CDR3s include the opening cysteine and the closing phenylalanine or tryptophan. The D gene is left open where the match is weak. The size entry is marked missing in some rows and otherwise reads once, few, many or a size class.

v_gene: TRBV9
j_gene: TRBJ1-3
abundance: once
d_gene: TRBD1
CDR3nt: TGTGCCAGCAGCGTGGGACAGGGTGGGCTCTCTGGAAACACCATATATTTT
CDR3aa: CASSVGQGGLSGNTIYF

v_gene: TRBV6-1
j_gene: TRBJ1-4
abundance: once
d_gene: NA
CDR3nt: TGTGCCAGCAGTGAAATCGGGGTAGGCGAAAAACTGTTTTTT
CDR3aa: CASSEIGVGEKLFF

v_gene: TRBV19
j_gene: TRBJ2-7
abundance: NA
d_gene: NA
CDR3nt: TGTGCCCACGCGGCGAGGGAGCAATCATACGAGCAGTACTTC
CDR3aa: CAHAAREQSYEQYF

v_gene: TRBV28
j_gene: TRBJ1-2
abundance: NA
d_gene: TRBD1
CDR3nt: TGTGCCAGCAGGTCAGGGGGAAACTATGGCTACACCTTC
CDR3aa: CASRSGGNYGYTF

v_gene: TRBV6-1
j_gene: TRBJ1-5
abundance: NA
d_gene: NA
CDR3nt: TGTGCCAGCAGTGAAAGCTTGGGCACGAGCAATCAGCCCCAGCATTTT
CDR3aa: CASSESLGTSNQPQHF

v_gene: TRBV6-1
j_gene: TRBJ1-2
abundance: NA
d_gene: TRBD1
CDR3nt: TGTGCCAGCACGAACAGGGGGCCCTATGGCTACACCTTC
CDR3aa: CASTNRGPYGYTF

v_gene: TRBV6-1
j_gene: TRBJ1-3
abundance: NA
d_gene: NA
CDR3nt: TGTGCCAGCAGTGAAGTGGGGGGGAATGATGGAAACACCATATATTTT
CDR3aa: CASSEVGGNDGNTIYF

v_gene: TRBV6-1
j_gene: TRBJ2-3
abundance: NA
d_gene: TRBD1
CDR3nt: TGTGCCAGCAGTGGGAGTAGGGGGCAAGATACGCAGTATTTT
CDR3aa: CASSGSRGQDTQYF

v_gene: TRBV30
j_gene: TRBJ2-3
abundance: once
d_gene: TRBD1
CDR3nt: TGTGCCTTAGGGGACAGGGAGGATTACGCAGATACGCAGTATTTT
CDR3aa: CALGDREDYADTQYF

v_gene: TRBV27
j_gene: TRBJ1-2
abundance: NA
d_gene: NA
CDR3nt: TGTGCCAGCACATCCCGCCGGGGGGCTAACTATGGCTACACCTTC
CDR3aa: CASTSRRGANYGYTF

v_gene: TRBV28
j_gene: TRBJ2-3
abundance: NA
d_gene: TRBD2
CDR3nt: TGTGCCAGCAGTCCAAGACTAGCGGGTTACACAGATACGCAGTATTTT
CDR3aa: CASSPRLAGYTDTQYF

v_gene: TRBV6-5
j_gene: TRBJ1-3
abundance: NA
d_gene: NA
CDR3nt: TGTGCCAGCAGTGAAGAGTTTGGAAACACCATATATTTT
CDR3aa: CASSEEFGNTIYF

v_gene: TRBV7-2
j_gene: TRBJ2-1
abundance: NA
d_gene: TRBD2
CDR3nt: TGTGCCAGCAGCCCTCCTAGCGGGATTTACAATGAGCAGTTCTTC
CDR3aa: CASSPPSGIYNEQFF